This record covers a single T cell receptor beta chain. Its matching antigen is unknown. V lost 6 bases and J lost 1; bases outside the gene matches: 15. There are 19 residues in the CDR3. Germline values: CDR1 DFQATT, CDR2 SNEGSKA (reference sequence). This record belongs to a study of T cell repertoires in cytomegalovirus infection. In the study overall: CMV epitopes that were recently identified and HLA-C-restricted were used alongside well-studied HLA-B-restricted ones.

TCRdb reanalysed the reads using MiXCR and keeps one entry per CDR3 protein. The repertoire has nearly 700,000 distinct CDR3 sequences, 30% to 40% of them found once; the top ten carry over 15%. Sequenced material: cultured PBMCs, taken from culture after CMV antigen stimulation. The chain links TRBV20-1 to TRBJ2-3; 14 bases map to TRBD2. The clonotype originates from a human donor in good health (CMV status not recorded). Some clones in this sample may be carry-over from other donors' samples. The DNA for the CDR3 is TGCAGTGCAATCACATTTGGGACTAGCGGGAGTAGGGGCACAGATACGCAGTATTTT. This sequence encodes CSAITFGTSGSRGTDTQYF.